The 32 T cell receptor beta chains below all came from one sample that was sequenced in a study of shared clonotypes between healthy human individuals. TCRdb keeps only in-frame clones here, not all; method: immunoSEQ multiplex PCR. The sample lists roughly 600,000 clones, roughly 98% occurring once. Terminally differentiated effector memory CD45RA+ cells were excluded from the naive CD8 cells, which were CD45RO-negative and positively selected for CCR7. Sequencing input: naive CD8+ T cells sorted from blood. The receptors come from a man aged 25 to 40 in good health.

The chain links TRBV7-6 to TRBJ2-3, with TRBD2 as a possible D gene (6 bases). The CDR3 sequence is 15 residues long. Germline V gene data show CDR1 as SGHVS and CDR2 as FNYEAQ. V was clipped by 5 bases and J by 0 bases, with 12 bases between them. As DNA, the CDR3 is TGTGCCAGCAGCGCGGGGTCCTTAAGCACAGATACGCAGTATTTT. It codes for CASSAGSLSTDTQYF.

V and J are TRBV15 and TRBJ2-7; 7 bases are shared with TRBD2. This CDR3 region has 15 residues. Trimming took 1 base from V and 0 from J; bases not matched to a gene: 3. The germline CDR1 and CDR2 sequences are LNHNV and YYDKDF (reference sequence). The CDR3 region has the DNA TGTGCCACCAGCAGAGGCGGGGACTACTCCTACGAGCAGTACTTC. Encoded protein: CATSRGGDYSYEQYF.

The chain links TRBV5-4 to TRBJ1-2; no definite D call. The germline V gene encodes CDR1 SGHNT and CDR2 YYREEE (reference sequence). Trimming pared 4 bases from V and 7 bases from J, leaving 14 bases between. This CDR3 spans 13 amino acids. In DNA form, the CDR3 reads TGTGCCAGCAGCCCGGGGAGGGTGGCTGGCTACACCTTC. Translating it yields CASSPGRVAGYTF. Filled out from reference TRBV5-4 and TRBJ1-2, the complete variable domain reads ETGVTQSPTHLIKTRGQQVTLRCSSQSGHNTVSWYQQALGQGPQFIFQYYREEENGRGNFPPRFSGLQFPNYSSELNVNALELDDSALYLCASSPGRVAGYTFGSGTRLTVV.

The CDR3 here is CASSTRQGMVRETQYF. In nucleotides, the CDR3 is TGTGCCAGTAGTACACGACAGGGGATGGTGCGGGAGACCCAGTACTTC. The chain is built from TRBV19 and TRBJ2-5; 8 bases agree with TRBD1. Germline CDR1 reads LNHDA; CDR2 reads SQIVND (reference sequence). There are 16 residues in the CDR3. With V trimmed by 4 bases and J by 5 bases, 12 bases remained unmatched.

The chain employs TRBV7-2 and TRBJ2-3, with TRBD1 matching 9 bases. Germline V gene lookup returns CDR1 SGHTA and CDR2 FQGNSA. V gave up 5 bases and J gave up 4 bases; unmatched junction bases: 4. The CDR3 contains 14 residues. The CDR3: CASSDTGGADTQYF. The CDR3 nucleotides read TGTGCCAGCAGCGATACAGGGGGCGCAGATACGCAGTATTTT.

Concerning this clone: The same CDR3 can be traced to other DNA sequences in this sample. The V and J genes are TRBV27 and TRBJ2-3; D call uncertain. The V end was cut by 2 bases, the J end by 1 base, with 4 bases between. The germline V gene has CDR1 MNHEY and CDR2 SMNVEV (reference sequence). The CDR3 is 13 residues long. The CDR3 reads CASSLGRTDTQYF. The CDR3 DNA sequence: TGTGCCAGCAGTTTAGGACGCACAGATACGCAGTATTTT.

V gene TRBV5-1 combines with J gene TRBJ2-7, with D unresolved. The CDR3 is 14 residues long. Germline lookup yields CDR1 SGHRS and CDR2 YFSETQ. Trimming removed 0 bases at V and 0 bases at J, with 7 bases between. CDR3 in DNA: TGCGCCAGCAGCTTGGTCCTGGACTCCTACGAGCAGTACTTC. Translation gives CASSLVLDSYEQYF.

J is TRBJ2-1 and V is TRBV14; TRBD1 matches at 10 bases. In germline, CDR1 is SGHDN, CDR2 FVKESK. Trimming cost V 4 bases and J 5 bases; bases outside gene matches: 8. The CDR3 runs 16 residues. The CDR3, as DNA: TGTGCCAGCAGCCCATTACCCGGGACAGGGGACAATGAGCAGTTCTTC. Its translation: CASSPLPGTGDNEQFF.

V usage is TRBV9 and J usage is TRBJ2-1; perhaps TRBD2 as D (5 bases). V lost 2 bases, J lost 2 bases, and 11 bases lay in between. From germline, CDR1 is SGDLS and CDR2 YYNGEE. CDR3 size: 15 residues. CDR3 protein: CASSVSGVPYNEQFF. CDR3 sequence (DNA): TGTGCCAGCAGCGTCTCCGGGGTACCCTACAATGAGCAGTTCTTC.

The chain joins TRBV27 to TRBJ2-5, with TRBD2 matching over 8 bases. This CDR3 region has 14 residues. Germline lookup yields CDR1 MNHEY and CDR2 SMNVEV (reference sequence). Germline trimming cut 3 bases from V and 4 bases from J; bases unmatched to any gene: 4. This chain's CDR3 is CASSFTGGRETQYF. The CDR3 bases are TGTGCCAGCAGTTTCACGGGAGGGAGAGAGACCCAGTACTTC.

This sequence joins TRBV9 and TRBJ1-4; 7 nucleotides agree with TRBD1. The CDR3 consists of 14 residues. The ends lost 4 bases at V and 4 bases at J; junction bases unmatched: 4. The germline V gene encodes CDR1 SGDLS and CDR2 YYNGEE. The DNA of the CDR3 is TGTGCCAGCAGCCCGCAGGGGGTTAATGAAAAACTGTTTTTT. Translated: CASSPQGVNEKLFF.

This clone was seen only once. The chain joins TRBV28 to TRBJ1-4; TRBD1 agrees at 7 bases. The CDR3 runs 16 residues. V was pared by 3 bases and J by 0 bases, with 4 bases of the junction left unmatched. In germline, CDR1 is MDHEN, CDR2 SYDVKM. The CDR3 spells CASSFLTGTTNEKLFF. DNA for the CDR3: TGTGCCAGCAGTTTCCTGACAGGGACAACTAATGAAAAACTGTTTTTT. Full variable domain (remainder filled in from reference TRBV28 and TRBJ1-4): DVKVTQSSRYLVKRTGEKVFLECVQDMDHENMFWYRQDPGLGLRLIYFSYDVKMKEKGDIPEGYSVSREKKERFSLILESASTNQTSMYLCASSFLTGTTNEKLFFGSGTQLSVL.

This clone was detected once. J is TRBJ2-1 and V is TRBV27, with D maybe TRBD1 (6 bases). The CDR3 totals 14 residues. Germline loops: CDR1 MNHEY, CDR2 SMNVEV (reference sequence). Trimming took off 10 bases at V and 5 bases at J, with 18 bases between the two ends. The CDR3 nucleotides read TGTGCCACCGCCGAGGAACAGGGAAACAATGAGCAGTTCTTC. Amino acids: CATAEEQGNNEQFF.

The genes are TRBV5-1 and TRBJ2-7, with a tentative D call TRBD2 (5 bases). Trimming took off 5 bases at V and 3 bases at J, with 12 bases between the two ends. This CDR3 region has 13 residues. The germline V gene has CDR1 SGHRS and CDR2 YFSETQ. For the CDR3, the DNA is TGCGCCAGCAGTCCAGAGAGGGACTACGAGCAGTACTTC. Translation gives CASSPERDYEQYF.

The gene calls are TRBV7-9 and TRBJ1-2; 8 bases line up with TRBD1. CDR1 and CDR2 from the germline V gene are SEHNR and FQNEAQ (reference sequence). CDR3 size: 14 residues. J gave up 2 bases and V 3 bases, and 2 bases lay outside the gene matches. CDR3 in DNA: TGTGCCAGCAGCTTGGACAGGGCCAACTATGGCTACACCTTC. This gives the protein CASSLDRANYGYTF.

The chain recombines TRBV30 with TRBJ1-5; D unresolved. Germline assignment: CDR1 GTSNPN and CDR2 SVGIG (reference sequence). The V gene lost 3 bases and the J gene lost 0 bases, with 18 bases spanning the gap. The CDR3 consists of 17 residues. The CDR3 region is CAWSSRGESDSNQPQHF. CDR3 DNA sequence: TGTGCCTGGAGCTCCCGCGGTGAATCGGATAGCAATCAGCCCCAGCATTTT. The variable domain in full, completed from reference TRBV30 and TRBJ1-5, reads SQTIHQWPATLVQPVGSPLSLECTVEGTSNPNLYWYRQAAGRGLQLLFYSVGIGQISSEVPQNLSASRPQDRQFILSSKKLLLSDSGFYLCAWSSRGESDSNQPQHFGDGTRLSIL.

In DNA form, the CDR3 reads TGTGCCAGCAGTTCAACAGGGGCGGTTCAGCCCCAGCATTTT. This encodes CASSSTGAVQPQHF. This sequence joins TRBV27 and TRBJ1-5; 7 bases agree with TRBD1. Germline V gives CDR1 MNHEY, CDR2 SMNVEV (reference sequence). This CDR3 is built from 14 residues. The V gene end was trimmed by 4 bases and the J gene end by 6 bases; junction bases not matched to a gene: 6.

The chain carries TRBV13 and TRBJ2-7; 15 bases align to TRBD2. V dropped 4 bases and J dropped 1; count of bases not matched to a gene: 5. Germline loops: CDR1 PRHDT, CDR2 FYEKMQ (reference sequence). The CDR3 spans 17 residues. The CDR3 spells CASSSHGTSGRSYEQYF. As DNA, the CDR3 is TGTGCCAGCAGCTCTCACGGGACTAGCGGGAGGTCCTACGAGCAGTACTTC.

The CDR3 protein is CASSSGTGAQYF. The CDR3 nucleotides read TGTGCCAGCAGCTCCGGGACAGGGGCCCAGTACTTC. The chain recombines TRBV7-9 with TRBJ2-5, with 10 bases identical to TRBD1. The CDR3 is 12 residues long. V dropped 4 bases and J dropped 9; count of bases not matched to a gene: 2. Germline lookup yields CDR1 SEHNR and CDR2 FQNEAQ (reference sequence).

The table lists this clone with a count of one. The V gene is TRBV11-1, the J gene TRBJ2-7, with D tentatively TRBD1 (6 bases). This CDR3 has 18 amino acids. V was clipped by 5 bases and J by 3 bases, with 26 bases between them. The germline V gene encodes CDR1 SGHAT and CDR2 FQDESV (reference sequence). This CDR3 is CASSPTTTAGQRRYEQYF. CDR3 coding DNA: TGTGCCAGCAGCCCCACCACCACCGCCGGACAGCGCCGCTACGAGCAGTACTTC.

V and J are TRBV11-3 and TRBJ2-1; D may correspond to TRBD1 or TRBD2 (5 bases each). CDR1 is SGHNT and CDR2 is YENEEA in the germline V gene. V dropped 0 bases and J dropped 2 bases, with 11 bases sitting between them. CDR3 size: 16 residues. CDR3 DNA sequence: TGTGCCAGCAGCTTAGATAGGGACCCTACCTACAATGAGCAGTTCTTC. This encodes CASSLDRDPTYNEQFF.

The J gene is TRBJ2-2, the V gene TRBV29-1; 7 bases match TRBD1. Germline trimming cut 4 bases from V and 2 bases from J; bases unmatched to any gene: 7. This CDR3 comprises 15 residues. Germline CDR1 and CDR2: SQVTM and ANQGSEA. CDR3 in amino acids: CSVGTGRNNTGELFF. CDR3 nucleotide sequence: TGCAGCGTTGGGACAGGAAGGAATAACACCGGGGAGCTGTTTTTT.

This clone was observed a single time. This chain links TRBV6-5 with TRBJ2-7, with TRBD2 matching over 10 bases. J was trimmed by 6 bases and V by 4 bases; bases with no gene match: 6. Germline lookup yields CDR1 MNHEY and CDR2 SVGAGI. The CDR3 contains 14 residues. The chain's CDR3 is CASSWLAGAVEQYF. DNA for the CDR3: TGTGCCAGCAGTTGGCTAGCGGGAGCAGTCGAGCAGTACTTC.

For this clone: The sample carries other DNA sequences with the same CDR3. CDR3 residues: CASSLSGRGYTF. CDR3 coding DNA: TGTGCCAGCAGTTTATCGGGGAGAGGCTACACCTTC. The chain has TRBV27 and TRBJ1-2; D gene ambiguous. The germline V gene encodes CDR1 MNHEY and CDR2 SMNVEV (reference sequence). CDR3 length: 12 residues. V lost 0 bases, J lost 8 bases, and 7 bases lay in between.

Turning to this clone: Other DNA sequences in the sample encode the same CDR3. The rearrangement uses TRBV7-9 and TRBJ2-1; D may be TRBD2 (5 bases). The CDR3 totals 16 residues. Germline CDR1 is SEHNR and CDR2 is FQNEAQ (reference sequence). V gave up 5 bases and J gave up 0 bases, with 14 bases separating them. CDR3 region: CASSPWTGSSYNEQFF. As DNA, the CDR3 is TGTGCCAGCAGCCCTTGGACTGGGAGCTCCTACAATGAGCAGTTCTTC.

The rearrangement links TRBV6-5 to TRBJ2-1; 9 bases match TRBD2. From germline, CDR1 is MNHEY and CDR2 SVGAGI. The CDR3 totals 14 residues. V was clipped by 7 bases and J by 3 bases; unmatched bases: 4. CDR3 amino acids: CASTRLADYNEQFF. DNA for the CDR3: TGTGCCAGCACTCGACTAGCGGACTACAATGAGCAGTTCTTC.

The chain joins TRBV29-1 to TRBJ1-1; D remains ambiguous. V was clipped by 3 bases and J by 0 bases, with 11 bases between them. Germline V gene lookup returns CDR1 SQVTM and CDR2 ANQGSEA. There are 14 residues in the CDR3. CDR3 residues: CSVEVPNMNTEAFF. CDR3 bases: TGCAGCGTTGAGGTGCCAAATATGAACACTGAAGCTTTCTTT.

V and J are TRBV7-2 and TRBJ2-7; a weak D match, TRBD2 (5 bases). Germline V gene data show CDR1 as SGHTA and CDR2 as FQGNSA. CDR3 size: 13 residues. With 0 bases removed from V and 6 bases from J, the gap between germline ends came to 9 bases. CDR3 protein: CASSLAPTSEQYF. The CDR3 DNA sequence: TGTGCCAGCAGCTTAGCCCCTACTAGCGAGCAGTACTTC.

The chain links TRBV7-8 to TRBJ2-7, with TRBD2 as a possible D gene (5 bases). Germline CDR1 SGHVS, CDR2 FQNEAQ. The V end was cut by 0 bases, the J end by 1 base, with 13 bases between. The CDR3 length is 16 residues. The CDR3 bases are TGTGCCAGCAGCTTAGCGGCAGCGAGAGGGTCCTACGAGCAGTACTTC. Its protein is CASSLAAARGSYEQYF.

This clone has just one count. The chain is built from TRBV2 and TRBJ1-5; the match to TRBD1 covers 9 bases. In germline, CDR1 is SNHLY, CDR2 FYNNEI. The V and J ends lost 10 bases and 4 bases, in that order; junction bases with no gene match: 8. The length of the CDR3 is 14 residues. DNA for the CDR3: TGTGCCACCGCCCTTGGGACAGGGAATCAGCCCCAGCATTTT. Protein product: CATALGTGNQPQHF.

The CDR3 DNA is TGTGCCAGCAGCCCCTGGGAAGCCTACGAGCAGTACTTC. As protein: CASSPWEAYEQYF. V usage is TRBV7-9 and J usage is TRBJ2-7; D not certain. The CDR3 is made up of 13 amino acids. V gave up 5 bases and J gave up 2 bases, with 10 bases separating them. Germline V gene data show CDR1 as SEHNR and CDR2 as FQNEAQ (reference sequence).

The chain combines TRBV27 with TRBJ2-7; 15 bases line up with TRBD2. Germline CDR1 is MNHEY and CDR2 is SMNVEV (reference sequence). This CDR3 spans 19 amino acids. The ends lost 5 bases at V and 6 bases at J; junction bases unmatched: 17. DNA of the CDR3: TGTGCCAGCAGTCAATCCTGGACTAGCGGGAGGGCCTTATTAGCCGAGCAGTACTTC. Encoded protein: CASSQSWTSGRALLAEQYF.